Below, 3 T cell receptor beta chains from the same sample are listed, as sequenced in a study of T cell repertoires in cytomegalovirus infection. No antigen has been identified for these receptors. TCRdb used MiXCR to reprocess the reads, holding one entry per CDR3 protein. Among some 920,000 distinct CDR3 sequences, roughly 31% were seen once, and the ten largest hold roughly an eighth. Material: cultured CD8+ T cells from PBMCs, obtained from culture after CMV antigen stimulation. The receptors were gathered from a human donor in good health (CMV status not recorded). Some clones in this sample may be carry-over from other donors' samples.

The gene calls are TRBV7-1 and TRBJ2-3; possibly TRBD2 for D (6 bases). TRBV7-1 qualifies as an ORF whose function is uncertain. The V and J ends lost 7 bases and 2 bases respectively, with 19 bases between them. This CDR3 contains 16 residues. CDR3 residues: CASIGAWAGITDTQYF. CDR3 DNA sequence: TGTGCCAGCATCGGGGCATGGGCGGGGATCACAGATACGCAGTATTTT.

This clonotype occurred a few times. The chain uses TRBV7-9 and TRBJ2-5, with D unresolved. V gave up 5 bases and J gave up 4 bases, with 14 bases separating them. Germline lookup yields CDR1 SEHNR and CDR2 FQNEAQ (reference sequence). The CDR3 loop spans 14 amino acids. The DNA of the CDR3 is TGTGCCAGCAGCCAAAGTTGGTCCCGAGAGACCCAGTACTTC. Protein: CASSQSWSRETQYF.

The chain combines TRBV4-1 with TRBJ2-2; D gene ambiguous. V lost 2 bases, J lost 7 bases, and 8 bases lay in between. Germline assignment: CDR1 MGHRA and CDR2 YSYEKL. The CDR3 extends over 13 amino acids. CDR3 amino acids: CASSQTAGGELFF. In nucleotides, the CDR3 is TGCGCCAGCAGCCAAACTGCCGGCGGGGAGCTGTTTTTT.